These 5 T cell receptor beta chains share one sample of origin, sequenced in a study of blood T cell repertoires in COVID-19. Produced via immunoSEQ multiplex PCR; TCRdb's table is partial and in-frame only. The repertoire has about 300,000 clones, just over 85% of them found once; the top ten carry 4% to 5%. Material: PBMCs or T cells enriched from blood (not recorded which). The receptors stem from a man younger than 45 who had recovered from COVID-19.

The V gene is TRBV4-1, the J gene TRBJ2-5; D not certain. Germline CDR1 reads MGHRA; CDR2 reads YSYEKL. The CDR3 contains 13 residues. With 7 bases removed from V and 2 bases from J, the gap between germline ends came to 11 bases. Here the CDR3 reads CASTPPGQETQYF. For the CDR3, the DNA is TGCGCCAGCACCCCCCCCGGTCAAGAGACCCAGTACTTC.

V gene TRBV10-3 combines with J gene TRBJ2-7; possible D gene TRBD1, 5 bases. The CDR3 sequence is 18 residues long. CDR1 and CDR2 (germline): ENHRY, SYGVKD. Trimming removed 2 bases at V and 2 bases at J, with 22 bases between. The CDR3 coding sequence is TGTGCCATCAGTGAGGGAGAGACAGACGAATTGGGGACCTACGAGCAGTACTTC. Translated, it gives CAISEGETDELGTYEQYF.

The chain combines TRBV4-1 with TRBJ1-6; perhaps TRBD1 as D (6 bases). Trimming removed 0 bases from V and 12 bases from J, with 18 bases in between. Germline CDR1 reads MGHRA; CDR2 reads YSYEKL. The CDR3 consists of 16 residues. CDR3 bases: TGCGCCAGCAGCCAAGAAAGGACAGCGGCTTCAGGACCCCTCCACTTT. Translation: CASSQERTAASGPLHF.

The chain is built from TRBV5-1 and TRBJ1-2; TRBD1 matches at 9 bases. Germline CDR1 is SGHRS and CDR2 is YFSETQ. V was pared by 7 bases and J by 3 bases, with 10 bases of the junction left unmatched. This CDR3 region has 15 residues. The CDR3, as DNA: TGCGCCAGCGGAGACCCGGGACAGGGAGACTATGGCTACACCTTC. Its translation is CASGDPGQGDYGYTF.

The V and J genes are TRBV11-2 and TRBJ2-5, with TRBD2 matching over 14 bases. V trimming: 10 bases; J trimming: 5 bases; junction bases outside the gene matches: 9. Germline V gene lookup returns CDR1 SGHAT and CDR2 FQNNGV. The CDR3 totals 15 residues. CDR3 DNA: TGTGCCACCCGGACTAGCGGGAGGTTAGGGGAGACCCAGTACTTC. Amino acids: CATRTSGRLGETQYF. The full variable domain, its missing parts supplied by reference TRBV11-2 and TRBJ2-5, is EAGVAQSPRYKIIEKRQSVAFWCNPISGHATLYWYQQILGQGPKLLIQFQNNGVVDDSQLPKDRFSAERLKGVDSTLKIQPAKLEDSAVYLCATRTSGRLGETQYFGPGTRLLVL.